This T cell receptor (beta chain) is drawn from a study of cytomegalovirus exposure and HLA in healthy donors. Overall study results and limits: Later analysis found that TCR beta chains associated with HLA were more clonally expanded than other, equally common chains.

PCR amplification relied on 60 Vbeta primers (plus 13 Jbeta primers). TCRdb's table, derived via immunoSEQ multiplex PCR, lists solely in-frame clones and lacks some. The sample records about 91,000 clones, around 60% being singletons. Notes on this clone: The antigen is not known.

Germline CDR1 is SNHLY and CDR2 is FYNNEI. V lost 7 bases, J lost 4 bases, and 5 bases stayed unmatched. The CDR3 has 14 amino acids. V gene TRBV2 combines with J gene TRBJ2-1; TRBD1 matches at 9 bases. The sequence derives from a human donor in good health. The sequenced material came from PBMCs. This CDR3 reads CASNPGQGYNEQFF. The CDR3 nucleotides are TGTGCCAGCAATCCGGGACAGGGTTACAATGAGCAGTTCTTC.